A selection of T cell receptor beta chains follows, all from one sample in a study of T cell repertoires in cytomegalovirus infection. Each CDR3 protein is one row after TCRdb ran MiXCR on the reads. This sample has fewer than 650,000 distinct CDR3 sequences, with about 40% found just once. What these receptors recognize is not known. Sequences were derived from cultured PBMCs, sampled from culture after CMV antigen stimulation. The receptors originated from a human donor in good health (CMV status not recorded). Some clones in this sample may be carry-over from other donors' samples. Both conserved end residues are trimmed from each CDR3. Each record gives: D gene, J gene, V gene, CDR3 protein. The D gene is left open where the match is weak.

TRBD2 TRBJ2-2 TRBV7-2 ASSFLAGWAELF
NA TRBJ1-5 TRBV7-9 ASSFEYSNQPQH
TRBD2 TRBJ2-1 TRBV11-3 ASSLGREYGYNEQF
NA TRBJ2-6 TRBV20-1 SARGGNSGANVLT
NA TRBJ1-2 TRBV12-3/TRBV12-4 ASSLTSGSYGYT
NA TRBJ2-2 TRBV15 ATSREGYTGELF
NA TRBJ2-2 TRBV5-4 ASSFPGSAGELF
NA TRBJ2-1 TRBV7-8 ASSHRDLTYNEQF
TRBD1 TRBJ1-1 TRBV2 ASGRRGGGKVTEAF
NA TRBJ1-2 TRBV28 ASSLSSAHASNYGYT
NA TRBJ1-5 TRBV6-2/TRBV6-3 ASSYLGQPQH
NA TRBJ1-1 TRBV7-2 ASSPLLAAEAF
TRBD2 TRBJ2-3 TRBV7-8 ASSLGLELSTDTQY
NA TRBJ2-1 TRBV6-1 ASSEWGLLKY
NA TRBJ1-4 TRBV7-4 ASRTSREWGKLF
NA TRBJ2-1 TRBV18 ASSPAGYNEQF
NA TRBJ2-1 TRBV20-1 SAQIPGAYNEQF
TRBD1 TRBJ1-2 TRBV7-2 ASSSPGGASYGYT
NA TRBJ2-7 TRBV7-9 ASSSDSDEQY
NA TRBJ2-5 TRBV7-7 ASSLGRRINRSQETQY
TRBD1 TRBJ1-2 TRBV11-2 ASSSIRRTGSKRGYGYT
NA TRBJ1-2 TRBV7-2 ASSSMGRRLGYT
NA TRBJ2-1 TRBV23-1 ASSRPFNEQF
NA TRBJ1-2 TRBV15 ATRRQGRSDGYT
TRBD1 TRBJ1-2 TRBV7-2 ASSPPTGDGYT
NA TRBJ1-4 TRBV6-6 ASSEPGINEKLF
TRBD1 TRBJ1-2 TRBV19 ASSIPRGQYADGYT
TRBD2 TRBJ2-7 TRBV20-1 SPRLAGVDSSYEQY
TRBD1 TRBJ1-1 TRBV12-3/TRBV12-4 ASIPWTGVGTEAF
NA TRBJ1-6 TRBV20-1 SARPRDSPLH
NA TRBJ1-2 TRBV20-1 SATPKSWGRGFYGYT
TRBD1 TRBJ2-3 TRBV20-1 SAMGQGVVTDTQY
TRBD2 TRBJ2-7 TRBV5-6 ASAGTSGGEISYEQY
NA TRBJ2-7 TRBV7-9 ASRDFTHEQY
NA TRBJ1-2 TRBV7-2 ASSLNSWGYT
NA TRBJ2-7 TRBV6-1 AISTGTDSYEQY
NA TRBJ1-4 TRBV19 ASSSHMVGEKLF
NA TRBJ1-1 TRBV11-2 ASSLSGRANTEAF
NA TRBJ2-1 TRBV29-1 SVVLGGGALNNEQF
NA TRBJ2-3 TRBV11-2 ASKTFTDTQY
NA TRBJ1-6 TRBV7-8 ASKLGGAVYNSPLH
NA TRBJ2-7 TRBV5-1 ASSLRTDSYEQY
NA TRBJ2-3 TRBV7-2 ASSLSRERGTQY
NA TRBJ2-7 TRBV7-9 ASSKEGSYEQY
NA TRBJ1-6 TRBV12-3/TRBV12-4 ASSSSQGSENSPLH
NA TRBJ2-5 TRBV7-9 ASSLGVATGRKETQY
NA TRBJ2-3 TRBV20-1 SASPSWSTDTQY
NA TRBJ2-3 TRBV4-1 ASSQVGVADTQY
TRBD1 TRBJ1-5 TRBV29-1 SARGGADQPQH
TRBD2 TRBJ2-3 TRBV7-6 ASSLRLSGPGFSTDTQY
TRBD2 TRBJ2-7 TRBV4-1 ASSREPGLAYEQY
TRBD1 TRBJ2-7 TRBV19 ASSAGQVYEQY